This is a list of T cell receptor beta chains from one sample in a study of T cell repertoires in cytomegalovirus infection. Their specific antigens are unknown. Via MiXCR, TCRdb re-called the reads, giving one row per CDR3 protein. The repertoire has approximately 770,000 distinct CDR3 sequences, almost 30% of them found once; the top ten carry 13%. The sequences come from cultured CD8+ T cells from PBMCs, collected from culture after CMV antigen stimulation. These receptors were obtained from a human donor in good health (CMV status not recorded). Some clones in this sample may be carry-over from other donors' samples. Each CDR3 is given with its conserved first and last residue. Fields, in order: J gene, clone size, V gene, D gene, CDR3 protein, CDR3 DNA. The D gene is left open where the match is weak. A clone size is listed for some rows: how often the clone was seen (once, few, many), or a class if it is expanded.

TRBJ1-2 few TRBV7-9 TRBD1 CASSFNTGVIGYTF TGTGCCAGCAGCTTTAATACAGGGGTGATCGGCTACACCTTC
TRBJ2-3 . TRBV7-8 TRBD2 CASSLDILGLALDTQYF TGTGCCAGCAGCTTAGACATTCTTGGACTAGCCTTGGATACGCAGTATTTT
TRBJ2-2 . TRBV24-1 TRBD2 CATSASGGNTGELFF TGTGCCACCAGCGCTAGCGGGGGGAACACCGGGGAGCTGTTTTTT
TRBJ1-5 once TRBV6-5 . CASSFGRDSNQPQHF TGTGCCAGCAGTTTCGGCCGGGACAGCAATCAGCCCCAGCATTTT
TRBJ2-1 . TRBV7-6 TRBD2 CASSSLAGGPPEQFF TGTGCCAGCAGCTCCCTAGCGGGGGGGCCCCCTGAGCAGTTCTTC
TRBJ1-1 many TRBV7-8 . CASSLGGGGGTEAFF TGTGCCAGCAGCTTAGGAGGAGGGGGAGGGACTGAAGCTTTCTTT
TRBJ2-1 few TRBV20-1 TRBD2 CSARVVDAGGRLYNEQFF TGCAGTGCTAGAGTGGTAGACGCGGGGGGACGGTTATACAATGAGCAGTTCTTC
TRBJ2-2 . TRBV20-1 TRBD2 CSAPGLAGDAGELFF TGCAGTGCCCCGGGACTAGCGGGGGACGCCGGGGAGCTGTTTTTT
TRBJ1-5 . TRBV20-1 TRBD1 CSAPKTGKGQPQHF TGCAGTGCTCCCAAGACAGGGAAGGGTCAGCCCCAGCATTTT
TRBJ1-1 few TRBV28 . CASRFRDEAFF TGTGCCAGCAGGTTCAGGGATGAAGCTTTCTTT
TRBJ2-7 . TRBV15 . CATSRPPGVPYEQYF TGTGCCACCAGCAGACCCCCCGGGGTGCCCTACGAGCAGTACTTC
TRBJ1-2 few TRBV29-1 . CSVVWGDGYTF TGCAGCGTTGTATGGGGGGATGGCTACACCTTC
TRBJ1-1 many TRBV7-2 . CASSLGRWVDF TGTGCCAGCAGCTTAGGTCGTTGGGTAGACTTT
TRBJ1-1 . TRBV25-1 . CASSELLGDGENTEAFF TGTGCCAGCAGTGAATTACTTGGAGACGGGGAGAACACTGAAGCTTTCTTT
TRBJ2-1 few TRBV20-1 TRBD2 CSATTSGGILGEQFF TGCAGTGCTACCACTAGCGGGGGGATCCTTGGTGAGCAGTTCTTC
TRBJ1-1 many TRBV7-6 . CASSLGPRAEAFF TGTGCCAGCAGCTTAGGCCCCAGGGCTGAAGCTTTCTTT
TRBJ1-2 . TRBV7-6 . CASSFAERGYTF TGTGCCAGCAGCTTCGCGGAGCGCGGCTACACCTTC
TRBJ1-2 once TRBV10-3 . CAINPGGGYTF TGTGCCATCAATCCGGGAGGGGGCTACACCTTC
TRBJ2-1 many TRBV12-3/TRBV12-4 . CASSWGYNEQFF TGTGCCAGCAGTTGGGGTTACAATGAGCAGTTCTTC
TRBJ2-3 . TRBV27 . CASSLIKETDTQYF TGTGCCAGCAGTTTAATCAAGGAGACAGATACGCAGTATTTT
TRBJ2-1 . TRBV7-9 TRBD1 CASSPEDRVYNEQFF TGTGCCAGCAGCCCGGAGGACAGGGTATACAATGAGCAGTTCTTC
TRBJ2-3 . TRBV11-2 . CASSISRDLLTDTQYF TGTGCCAGCAGCATATCCCGGGACCTACTCACAGATACGCAGTATTTT
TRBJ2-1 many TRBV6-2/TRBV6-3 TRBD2 CASSYDKAGGSFNEQFF TGTGCCAGCAGTTACGATAAAGCGGGGGGTTCGTTTAATGAGCAGTTCTTC
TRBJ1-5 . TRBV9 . CASSAGGGIQPQHF TGTGCCAGCAGCGCGGGAGGGGGGATTCAGCCCCAGCATTTT
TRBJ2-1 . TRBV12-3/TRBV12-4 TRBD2 CASRRRRGGPYNEQFF TGTGCCAGCAGAAGAAGGCGGGGGGGCCCCTACAATGAGCAGTTCTTC
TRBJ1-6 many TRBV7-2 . CASSLQRQESSYNSPLHF TGTGCCAGCAGCTTACAGAGACAAGAGAGCTCCTATAATTCACCCCTCCACTTT
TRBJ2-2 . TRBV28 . CASSPFTGSTGELFF TGTGCCAGCAGTCCGTTTACAGGGAGCACCGGGGAGCTGTTTTTT
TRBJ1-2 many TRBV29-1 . CSVEDRGGYTF TGCAGCGTTGAAGACAGGGGTGGCTACACCTTC
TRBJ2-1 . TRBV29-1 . CSVTGSGTLSSYNEQFF TGCAGCGTTACAGGGTCCGGGACCTTGAGCTCCTACAATGAGCAGTTCTTC
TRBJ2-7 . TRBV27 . CASSFNPVLEQYF TGTGCCAGCAGTTTCAATCCGGTTCTCGAGCAGTACTTC